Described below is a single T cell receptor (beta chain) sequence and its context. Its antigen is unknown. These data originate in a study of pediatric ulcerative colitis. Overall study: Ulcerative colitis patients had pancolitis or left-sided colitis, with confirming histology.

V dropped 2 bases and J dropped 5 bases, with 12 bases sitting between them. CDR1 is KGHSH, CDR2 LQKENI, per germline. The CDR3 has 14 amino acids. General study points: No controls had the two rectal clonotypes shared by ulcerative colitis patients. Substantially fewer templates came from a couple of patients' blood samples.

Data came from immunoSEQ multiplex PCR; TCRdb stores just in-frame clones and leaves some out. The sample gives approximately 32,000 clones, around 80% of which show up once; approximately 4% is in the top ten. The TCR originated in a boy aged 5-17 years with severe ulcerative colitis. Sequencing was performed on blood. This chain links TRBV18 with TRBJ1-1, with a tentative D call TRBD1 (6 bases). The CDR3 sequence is CASSPKIQGTEAFF. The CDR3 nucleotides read TGTGCCAGCTCACCAAAGATACAGGGTACTGAAGCTTTCTTT. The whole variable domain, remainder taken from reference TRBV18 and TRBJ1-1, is NAGVMQNPRHLVRRRGQEARLRCSPMKGHSHVYWYRQLPEEGLKFMVYLQKENIIDESGMPKERFSAEFPKEGPSILRIQQVVRGDSAAYFCASSPKIQGTEAFFGQGTRLTVV.